One sample yielded the 13 T cell receptor beta chains listed below, sequenced in a study of blood T cell repertoires in COVID-19. Sequencing was performed with immunoSEQ multiplex PCR; in TCRdb, only in-frame clones are kept and a portion is missing. The table lists around 80,000 clones, over 60% of them singletons. The source material was peripheral blood. The receptors were gathered from a woman of 80 years or more with active or convalescent COVID-19.

This chain links TRBV2 with TRBJ1-2; possibly TRBD1 for D (5 bases). The CDR3 contains 13 residues. Germline loops: CDR1 SNHLY, CDR2 FYNNEI. V was pared by 3 bases and J by 6 bases, with 11 bases between. CDR3 region: CASSDAGGNGYTF. The CDR3, as DNA: TGTGCCAGCAGTGACGCGGGGGGAAATGGCTACACCTTC.

This clone appeared a few times. The J gene is TRBJ1-2, the V gene TRBV19; perhaps TRBD1 as D (5 bases). Trimming removed 7 bases from V and 8 bases from J, with 23 bases in between. The germline gives CDR1 LNHDA, CDR2 SQIVND (reference sequence). The CDR3 extends over 15 amino acids. The DNA for the CDR3 is TGTGCCAGTACGGCTCCGGACACGGGTCTTTTAGGCTACACCTTC. Amino acid sequence: CASTAPDTGLLGYTF.

This sequence joins TRBV10-2 and TRBJ2-5; a weak D match, TRBD2 (7 bases). Trimming removed 0 bases at V and 7 bases at J, with 12 bases between. Germline values: CDR1 WSHSY, CDR2 SAAADI. CDR3 length: 14 amino acids. CDR3 in DNA: TGCGCCAGCAGTGAGTCAGAGAGGGGGGGGACCCAGTACTTC. It specifies CASSESERGGTQYF.

There are a few counts of this clone. The rearrangement joins TRBV27 to TRBJ1-6; D is possibly TRBD1 (6 bases). V was cut by 7 bases and J by 6 bases, with 13 bases left in between. CDR3 length: 14 amino acids. Germline-derived CDR1 and CDR2 are MNHEY and SMNVEV (reference sequence). In DNA, the CDR3 is TGTGCCAGCAAAGTGACAGGCCCTAATTCACCCCTCCACTTT. Residues: CASKVTGPNSPLHF.

In regard to this clone: Other DNA sequences within the sample encode an identical CDR3. The V gene is TRBV10-3, the J gene TRBJ2-1, with D perhaps TRBD1 (5 bases). The germline V gene encodes CDR1 ENHRY and CDR2 SYGVKD. V was trimmed by 2 bases and J by 4 bases, leaving 9 bases between them. The CDR3 has 14 amino acids. The CDR3 nucleotides are TGTGCCATCAGTGAGAGGGGCTCGTACAATGAGCAGTTCTTC. It encodes CAISERGSYNEQFF.

As for this clone: Other DNA variants within this sample encode the same CDR3. The genes are TRBV7-8 and TRBJ2-1, with 7 nucleotides matching TRBD1. This CDR3 has 13 residues. In germline, CDR1 is SGHVS, CDR2 FQNEAQ. J lost 9 bases, V lost 3 bases, and 5 bases had no gene match. The CDR3 nucleotides are TGTGCCAGCAGCTTGAACAGGGGTGGTGAGCAGTTCTTC. This gives the protein CASSLNRGGEQFF.

This rearrangement joins TRBV11-2 to TRBJ1-3, with 7 positions matching TRBD1. This CDR3 region has 17 residues. J was trimmed by 0 bases and V by 1 base; bases with no gene match: 6. The germline CDR1 and CDR2 sequences are SGHAT and FQNNGV. The CDR3 coding sequence is TGTGCCAGCAGCTTAGTGGGACAGTACTACTCTGGAAACACCATATATTTT. This gives the protein CASSLVGQYYSGNTIYF.

This chain joins TRBV5-1 and TRBJ2-2; D unresolved. Per the germline V gene, CDR1 is SGHRS and CDR2 is YFSETQ. V shed 0 bases and J shed 4 bases, with 10 bases lying between them. CDR3 length equals 15 residues. The CDR3 loop is CASSLAVQPTGELFF. CDR3 sequence (DNA): TGCGCCAGCAGCTTGGCCGTACAGCCCACCGGGGAGCTGTTTTTT.

This clone occurred once. The chain carries TRBV11-2 and TRBJ1-5; D might be TRBD1 (6 bases). Germline lookup yields CDR1 SGHAT and CDR2 FQNNGV. The CDR3 has 15 amino acids. The germline V and J ends were trimmed by 1 base and 1 base, with 8 bases remaining between them. CDR3 nucleotides: TGTGCCAGCAGCTTAGGGACAGTGAGCAATCAGCCCCAGCATTTT. It translates to CASSLGTVSNQPQHF.

This sequence joins TRBV6-2 or TRBV6-3 and TRBJ1-2; 7 bases are shared with TRBD1. J was trimmed by 10 bases and V by 6 bases; bases with no gene match: 20. CDR1 MNHEY and CDR2 SVGEGT come from the germline V gene. This CDR3 spans 16 amino acids. The CDR3 bases are TGTGCCAGCAGCACCAGGGGGAGATCGTTCCGCTTAGACTACACCTTC. Its protein is CASSTRGRSFRLDYTF.

The rearrangement joins TRBV5-1 to TRBJ1-1, with a tentative D call TRBD1 (6 bases). The V and J ends lost 5 bases and 4 bases respectively, with 12 bases between them. The CDR3 is 13 residues long. The germline V gene has CDR1 SGHRS and CDR2 YFSETQ. CDR3 in amino acids: CASSPGGFTEAFF. The CDR3 nucleotides are TGCGCCAGCAGTCCTGGGGGCTTCACTGAAGCTTTCTTT.

The chain recombines TRBV29-1 with TRBJ2-2; TRBD1 aligns across 8 bases. Germline-derived CDR1 and CDR2 are SQVTM and ANQGSEA. The J segment lost 4 bases and the V segment lost 4 bases, leaving 5 bases of the junction unmatched. This CDR3 has 14 residues. The CDR3 here is CSVVAGGGTGELFF. The CDR3 DNA sequence: TGCAGCGTTGTCGCAGGGGGCGGCACCGGGGAGCTGTTTTTT.

This clone was detected once. The chain joins TRBV7-6 to TRBJ1-2; tentative D call: TRBD1 (5 bases). CDR1 is SGHVS and CDR2 is FNYEAQ in the germline V gene. The CDR3 spans 14 residues. V was shortened by 8 bases and J by 8 bases, with 21 bases between the two germline ends. The CDR3 sequence is CASSPGGDPLGYTF. In DNA, the CDR3 is TGTGCCAGCTCTCCCGGGGGGGATCCCTTAGGCTACACCTTC.